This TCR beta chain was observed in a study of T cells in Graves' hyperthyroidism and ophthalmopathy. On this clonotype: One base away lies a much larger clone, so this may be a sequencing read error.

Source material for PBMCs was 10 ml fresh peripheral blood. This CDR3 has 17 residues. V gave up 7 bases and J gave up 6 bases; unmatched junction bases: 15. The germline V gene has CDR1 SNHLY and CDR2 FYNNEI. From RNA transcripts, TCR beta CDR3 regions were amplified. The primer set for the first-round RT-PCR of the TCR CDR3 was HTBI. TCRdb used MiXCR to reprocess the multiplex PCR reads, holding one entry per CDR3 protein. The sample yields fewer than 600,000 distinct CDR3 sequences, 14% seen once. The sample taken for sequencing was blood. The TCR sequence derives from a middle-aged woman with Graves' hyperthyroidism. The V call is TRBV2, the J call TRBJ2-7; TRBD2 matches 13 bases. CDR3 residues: CASTEVLGLAGVAEQYF. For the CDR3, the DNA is TGTGCCAGCACCGAGGTGTTAGGACTAGCGGGAGTGGCCGAGCAGTACTTC.